This T cell receptor beta chain was found in a study of T cell repertoires in cytomegalovirus infection (dated by TCRdb to between 2018 and 2021). About the investigation overall: Donor HLA type was relevant to the analysis, because carriage of CMV infection together with the matching HLA type was indicated by public TCR beta signatures. What the study reported, not specific to this receptor: The ex vivo response was dominated by HLA-C-restricted CMV-specific TCR beta clonotypes, which also provided the single most frequent clonotype in two of eight donors. In both this cohort and an independent cohort of several hundred donors, the cumulative frequency of public TCR beta family members distinguished carriers of CMV infection plus the relevant HLA type.

Between the V and J ends, shortened by 7 bases and 8 bases respectively, the junction contains 15 bases. The CDR3 contains 13 residues, cysteine and phenylalanine counted. Only CDR3 DNA is held: 39 bases, read in frame from base 1. About this clonotype: No cognate antigen has been identified for it. No quality values exist for individual bases; no much larger clone is one base distant.

The sequencer was an Illumina HiSeq 1500. TCRdb reran the public reads through fastp at Q25 and MiXCR, keeping productive beta chains. Duplicate CDR3 protein sequences are folded into a single record with the most common DNA and genes. The sample yields about 68,000 distinct CDR3 sequences; about 22% were counted once. Around 77% of the sample goes to the ten largest clones. The sample taken for sequencing was PBMCs, sequenced either directly or after in vitro stimulation (not recorded which). The chain was built from TRBV12-3 or TRBV12-4 and TRBJ1-3; the D gene is unclear. This receptor was identified in a human donor in good health (CMV status not recorded). Some clones in this sample may be carry-over from other donors' samples. The CDR3 loop reads CASTRAPYHTIYF. The base sequence is TGTGCCAGCACTAGGGCCCCCTATCACACCATATATTTT.